The source of this T cell receptor beta chain is a study of shared clonotypes between healthy human individuals. V gave up 1 base and J gave up 6 bases, with 13 bases separating them. Germline CDR1 is SGHTA and CDR2 is FQGNSA. CDR3 length: 14 residues. Measured with immunoSEQ multiplex PCR; TCRdb has only the in-frame clones, and not every one. The table lists roughly 1,500,000 clones, approximately 98.5% of them singletons. The V gene is TRBV7-2, the J gene TRBJ2-7; no firm D call. This receptor was taken from a man aged 25 to 40 in good health. Material: naive CD4+ T cells sorted from blood. The subset is: CD45RA+ positively selected. CDR3 loop: CASSLVDWNPEQYF. The CDR3 nucleotides read TGTGCCAGCAGCTTAGTTGACTGGAACCCCGAGCAGTACTTC.